Given below is one TCR beta chain in context. This entry belongs to a study of T cells after yellow fever vaccination. TCRdb independently ran MiXCR on the 5' RACE reads; one entry per CDR3 protein. This sample yields 300,000 to 400,000 distinct CDR3 sequences, of which 8.7% are seen a single time; more than 15% belongs to the top ten. The CDR3 has 14 residues. The germline V gene encodes CDR1 MNHEY and CDR2 SVGEGT. V gave up 8 bases and J gave up 4 bases, with 15 bases separating them. The sequence was obtained from a man aged 18 to 30 who received the YFV17D yellow fever vaccine. V and J are TRBV6-2 or TRBV6-3 and TRBJ2-1; D might be TRBD2 (5 bases). The sequenced sample was PBMCs, obtained on the day of the first yellow fever vaccination. CDR3 sequence reads: CASGIGLLYNEQFF. The CDR3 nucleotides are TGTGCCAGCGGTATCGGACTCCTATACAATGAGCAGTTCTTC.